Below are 27 T cell receptor beta chains sequenced from a single sample in a study of cytomegalovirus exposure and HLA in healthy donors. Sequencing was performed with immunoSEQ multiplex PCR; in TCRdb, only in-frame clones are kept and a portion is missing. Of 150,000 to 200,000 clones listed, roughly 86% are singletons. The material sequenced was PBMCs. The source is a young woman in good health and CMV-seronegative.

The chain uses TRBV30 and TRBJ2-1, with D unresolved. Trimming removed 4 bases from V and 6 bases from J, with 10 bases in between. From germline, CDR1 is GTSNPN and CDR2 SVGIG (reference sequence). The CDR3 has 12 residues. CDR3 DNA sequence: TGTGCCTGGAATCTCGCAGGCAATGAGCAGTTCTTC. This translates into CAWNLAGNEQFF.

This sequence joins TRBV19 and TRBJ2-5; TRBD1 matches 7 bases. Trimming cost V 4 bases and J 5 bases; bases outside gene matches: 7. Germline CDR1 is LNHDA and CDR2 is SQIVND (reference sequence). The CDR3 spans 14 residues. CDR3 nucleotides: TGTGCCAGTAGTAGTTGGGACAGCCCGGAGACCCAGTACTTC. It codes for CASSSWDSPETQYF.

The genes are TRBV5-1 and TRBJ1-1, with TRBD1 as a possible D gene (5 bases). This CDR3 is 14 amino acids long. The germline V and J ends were trimmed by 1 base and 2 bases, with 9 bases remaining between them. Germline CDR1 reads SGHRS; CDR2 reads YFSETQ. CDR3 coding DNA: TGCGCCAGCAGCTTGCGGCGGGACAACACTGAAGCTTTCTTT. Translating gives CASSLRRDNTEAFF. The entire variable domain, with the rest obtained from reference TRBV5-1 and TRBJ1-1, is as follows: KAGVTQTPRYLIKTRGQQVTLSCSPISGHRSVSWYQQTPGQGLQFLFEYFSETQRNKGNFPGRFSGRQFSNSRSEMNVSTLELGDSALYLCASSLRRDNTEAFFGQGTRLTVV.

The CDR3 bases are TGTGCCAGCAAGCGGGGGGCAGGGGACTGGCCGTTCTTC. This gives the protein CASKRGAGDWPFF. The chain carries TRBV2 and TRBJ2-1, with 9 bases fitting TRBD2. Germline V lookup: CDR1 SNHLY, CDR2 FYNNEI. V lost 7 bases to trimming and J lost 15 bases; unmatched junction nucleotides: 13. The CDR3 extends over 13 amino acids.

V usage is TRBV10-3 and J usage is TRBJ2-2; no definite D call. The CDR3 has 15 residues. V lost 2 bases, J lost 1 base, and 8 bases lay in between. Germline CDR1 reads ENHRY; CDR2 reads SYGVKD. The CDR3 DNA reads as TGTGCCATCAGTGAGAATAGCTTGAACACCGGGGAGCTGTTTTTT. Amino acid sequence: CAISENSLNTGELFF.

The chain combines TRBV2 with TRBJ1-5; 9 bases line up with TRBD1. The trim removed 1 base at V and 6 bases at J, leaving 4 bases unmatched. Germline V gene data show CDR1 as SNHLY and CDR2 as FYNNEI. The CDR3 contains 15 residues. The CDR3 here is CASSEDRGRLQPQHF. For the CDR3, the DNA is TGTGCCAGCAGTGAAGACAGGGGGCGCCTTCAGCCCCAGCATTTT.

This clone occurred a few times. J is TRBJ2-7 and V is TRBV6-6, with TRBD1 matching over 7 bases. The CDR3 runs to 13 residues. Germline lookup yields CDR1 MNHNY and CDR2 SVGAGI (reference sequence). The V segment lost 6 bases and the J segment 3 bases; nucleotides outside the gene matches: 5. This CDR3 reads CASRERQGYEQYF. Here the CDR3 DNA reads TGTGCCAGCAGGGAAAGACAGGGCTACGAGCAGTACTTC.

The chain couples TRBV5-1 to TRBJ2-7; tentative D call: TRBD1 (6 bases). The ends were cut back, 0 bases at V and 2 bases at J, with 12 bases in the middle. CDR3 length equals 15 residues. Germline V gene sequence: CDR1 SGHRS, CDR2 YFSETQ. The chain's CDR3 is CASSLVEGETYEQYF. The CDR3 coding sequence is TGCGCCAGCAGCTTGGTTGAGGGGGAAACCTACGAGCAGTACTTC.

The chain combines TRBV15 with TRBJ2-3; D is unresolved. The CDR3 runs 16 residues. The V end was cut by 2 bases, the J end by 3 bases, with 15 bases between. Germline CDR1 LNHNV, CDR2 YYDKDF (reference sequence). The CDR3 bases are TGTGCCACCAGCAGACCCGAATACCTGAGGACAGATACGCAGTATTTT. Protein: CATSRPEYLRTDTQYF.

The chain uses TRBV30 and TRBJ1-2; maybe TRBD1 (5 bases). There are 21 residues in the CDR3. CDR1 is GTSNPN, CDR2 SVGIG, per germline (reference sequence). The V gene lost 1 base and the J gene lost 4 bases, with 34 bases spanning the gap. CDR3 coding DNA: TGTGCCTGGAGTGGGGGACTGCCGAAACCGGGGACCCTCGATCGCCTCTATGGCTACACCTTC. This gives the protein CAWSGGLPKPGTLDRLYGYTF.

The V call is TRBV9, the J call TRBJ1-6, with 9 bases matching TRBD1. The CDR3 consists of 15 residues. The germline gives CDR1 SGDLS, CDR2 YYNGEE. The trim removed 3 bases at V and 7 bases at J, leaving 5 bases unmatched. This CDR3 reads CASSETGGENSPLHF. The CDR3 bases are TGTGCCAGCAGCGAGACAGGGGGTGAGAATTCACCCCTCCACTTT.

This clone turned up a few times. The rearrangement links TRBV11-3 to TRBJ2-7; D may be TRBD2 (7 bases). The germline CDR1 and CDR2 sequences are SGHNT and YENEEA. V lost 3 bases to trimming and J lost 1 base, with 13 bases between them. The CDR3 runs 15 residues. The CDR3 region is CASSFAGAASYEQYF. The DNA for the CDR3 is TGTGCCAGCAGCTTTGCGGGGGCCGCGTCCTACGAGCAGTACTTC. The variable domain in full, completed from reference TRBV11-3 and TRBJ2-7, reads EAGVVQSPRYKIIEKKQPVAFWCNPISGHNTLYWYLQNLGQGPELLIRYENEEAVDDSQLPKDRFSAERLKGVDSTLKIQPAELGDSAVYLCASSFAGAASYEQYFGPGTRLTVT.

The chain combines TRBV29-1 with TRBJ2-7; TRBD2 matches 8 bases. The CDR3 sequence is 14 residues long. Looked up from germline, CDR1 is SQVTM and CDR2 is ANQGSEA. V lost 6 bases and J lost 5; bases outside the gene matches: 12. The CDR3 reads CSVGGSGSIDEQYF. Written as DNA, the CDR3 is TGCAGCGTCGGAGGCAGCGGGAGTATCGACGAGCAGTACTTC.

V gene TRBV15 combines with J gene TRBJ1-1; D not resolved. The germline V and J ends were trimmed by 0 bases and 7 bases, with 15 bases remaining between them. Germline assignment: CDR1 LNHNV and CDR2 YYDKDF (reference sequence). CDR3 length equals 15 residues. The CDR3, as DNA: TGTGCCACCAGCAGAGAAAAGGCGAAGAGGATTGAAGCTTTCTTT. Its translation is CATSREKAKRIEAFF.

The rearrangement uses TRBV10-1 and TRBJ1-4, with 9 bases lining up with TRBD1. The CDR3 covers 12 residues. Germline V lookup: CDR1 WNHNN, CDR2 SYGVQD (reference sequence). The DNA for the CDR3 is TGCGCAAGCGACAGGGGGAGGGAAAAACTGTTTTTT. Its protein product is CASDRGREKLFF.

The chain employs TRBV27 and TRBJ1-5; 7 bases align to TRBD1. Germline-derived CDR1 and CDR2 are MNHEY and SMNVEV (reference sequence). The V and J ends lost 3 bases and 7 bases, in that order; junction bases with no gene match: 9. The CDR3 consists of 15 residues. CDR3 residues: CASSFQTGVGQPQHF. The CDR3 DNA reads TGTGCCAGCAGTTTCCAAACAGGGGTCGGACAGCCCCAGCATTTT.

Concerning this clone: No conserved phenylalanine or tryptophan ends this CDR3, so it is likely a read error. The rearrangement uses TRBV4-1 and TRBJ1-2, with D unresolved. The CDR3 covers 16 residues. V was clipped by 1 base and J by 2 bases, with 14 bases between them. CDR1 is MGHRA and CDR2 is YSYEKL in the germline V gene. CDR3 nucleotide sequence: TGCGCCAGCAGCCAAGGTGAAGCCAATCAAAACTATGGCTACACCCTC. Encoded protein: CASSQGEANQNYGYTL.

This clone was recorded once. This sequence joins TRBV5-1 and TRBJ1-4; TRBD1 aligns across 8 bases. This CDR3 has 15 residues. CDR1 is SGHRS, CDR2 YFSETQ, per germline. The V and J ends lost 2 bases and 8 bases, in that order; junction bases with no gene match: 8. DNA of the CDR3: TGCGCCAGCAGCTTACAGGGGGGTGAAGGGGAAAAACTGTTTTTT. Translating it yields CASSLQGGEGEKLFF.

The chain is built from TRBV10-3 and TRBJ2-7; TRBD1 matches 7 bases. V gave up 6 bases and J gave up 1 base; unmatched junction bases: 6. CDR1 and CDR2 (germline): ENHRY, SYGVKD. CDR3 size: 14 residues. CDR3 bases: TGTGCCATCAGACAAACGGGACAGTCCTACGAGCAGTACTTC. Protein product: CAIRQTGQSYEQYF.

This sequence joins TRBV6-5 and TRBJ1-2; possibly TRBD1 for D (5 bases). V was shortened by 1 base and J by 4 bases, with 16 bases between the two germline ends. CDR1 is MNHEY, CDR2 SVGAGI, per germline. The CDR3 has 16 amino acids. The CDR3 protein is CASSYLGGRKSYGYTF. The CDR3 DNA follows: TGTGCCAGCAGTTACTTGGGGGGACGAAAATCCTATGGCTACACCTTC.

This clone was recorded only once. The chain uses TRBV5-1 and TRBJ1-2, with D unresolved. V lost 5 bases to trimming and J lost 0 bases, with 20 bases between them. CDR1 is SGHRS and CDR2 is YFSETQ in the germline V gene. The CDR3 is made up of 17 amino acids. CDR3 DNA: TGCGCCAGCAGGACCTTGGTAGAACTAGCAGCTAACTATGGCTACACCTTC. The encoded protein is CASRTLVELAANYGYTF.

This clone was observed once. CDR3 sequence: CASSLETGRYTEAFF. DNA of the CDR3: TGTGCCAGCAGCTTGGAGACAGGGCGGTACACTGAAGCTTTCTTT. The chain recombines TRBV5-6 with TRBJ1-1; 7 bases are a match to TRBD1. Per germline, CDR1 SGHDT and CDR2 YYEEEE. The CDR3 has 15 residues. Germline trimming cut 0 bases from V and 3 bases from J; bases unmatched to any gene: 5.

This clone was seen a handful of times. V is TRBV7-2 and J is TRBJ2-7; TRBD2 aligns across 11 bases. The length of the CDR3 is 17 residues. The V gene's germline CDR1 is SGHTA and CDR2 FQGNSA. V shed 5 bases, J shed 4 bases, and the junction held 13 bases outside the gene matches. The CDR3 nucleotides read TGTGCCAGCAGCCAAAGTTCCTTCCTAGCGGGGGGATACGAGCAGTACTTC. Its translation is CASSQSSFLAGGYEQYF.

This chain links TRBV15 with TRBJ1-2; D gene uncertain. Germline V gene lookup returns CDR1 LNHNV and CDR2 YYDKDF (reference sequence). Deletions cut 0 bases from V and 4 bases from J, with 12 bases between. This CDR3 has 15 residues. CDR3 DNA: TGTGCCACCAGCAGAGATCGAGGCGGAATCTATGGCTACACCTTC. Translation gives CATSRDRGGIYGYTF.

The genes are TRBV30 and TRBJ1-2; D call uncertain. CDR3 length equals 11 residues. CDR1 and CDR2 from the germline V gene are GTSNPN and SVGIG (reference sequence). V was shortened by 1 base and J by 5 bases, with 5 bases between the two germline ends. In DNA form, the CDR3 reads TGTGCCTGGAGTGCGACTTATGGCTACACCTTC. Translating it yields CAWSATYGYTF.

This clone was detected a few times. The gene calls are TRBV10-1 and TRBJ2-7, with a tentative D call TRBD2 (6 bases). CDR1 is WNHNN, CDR2 SYGVQD, per germline (reference sequence). The CDR3 loop spans 14 amino acids. Trimming shortened V by 5 bases and J by 3 bases, and 14 bases separated the two germline ends. CDR3 sequence: CASSRSGSGYEQYF. For the CDR3, the DNA is TGCGCCAGCAGTCGATCCGGGAGCGGCTACGAGCAGTACTTC.

The chain joins TRBV11-2 to TRBJ2-3; tentatively, D is TRBD2 (5 bases). In germline, CDR1 is SGHAT, CDR2 FQNNGV. CDR3 length equals 16 residues. The V end was cut by 5 bases, the J end by 2 bases, with 17 bases between. CDR3 residues: CASSRGRDRNTDTQYF. For the CDR3, the DNA is TGTGCCAGCAGCCGCGGACGGGATAGGAACACAGATACGCAGTATTTT.